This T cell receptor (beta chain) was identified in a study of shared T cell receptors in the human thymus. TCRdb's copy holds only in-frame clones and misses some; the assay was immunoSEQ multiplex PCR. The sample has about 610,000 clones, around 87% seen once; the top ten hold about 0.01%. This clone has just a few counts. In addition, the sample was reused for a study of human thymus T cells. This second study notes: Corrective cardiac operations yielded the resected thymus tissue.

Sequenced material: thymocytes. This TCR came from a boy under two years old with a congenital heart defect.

DNA of the CDR3: TGTGCCACCAGCAGAATGGGGGGGCCCTCCAGCACAGATACGCAGTATTTT. Its translation: CATSRMGGPSSTDTQYF. The gene calls are TRBV15 and TRBJ2-3; maybe TRBD2 (7 bases). Germline values: CDR1 LNHNV, CDR2 YYDKDF (reference sequence). The V end was cut by 2 bases, the J end by 0 bases, with 15 bases between. The CDR3 contains 17 residues.